This T cell receptor (beta chain) originates from a study of beta chain features in type 1 diabetes. Notes on the study in general: Significant though moderate, a shortening of TCRB CDR3s appeared in all four CD4+ subsets of Type 1 diabetes patients.

Every bit of the isolated RNA underwent reverse transcription, so sequencing read expressed TCRB transcripts. Naive, central memory and regulatory T cell samples averaged around 3.3 million reads. The table came from immunoSEQ multiplex PCR; TCRdb's copy has only in-frame clones and leaves some out. The sample holds roughly 160,000 clones, 7.8% seen once. This clone was counted a few times. Its specificity is unknown. After removal of 3 bases from V and 10 bases from J, the junction contained 4 bases not matched to a gene. This CDR3 is built from 14 residues. The germline CDR1 and CDR2 sequences are MDHEN and SYDVKM.

Sequencing input: central memory CD4+ T cells from blood. This chain uses TRBV28 with TRBJ1-6; 9 positions agree with TRBD1. This receptor was obtained from a woman aged 40 to 50 with type 1 diabetes. CDR3 DNA sequence: TGTGCCAGCAGTTTTACAGGGGGCGGCTCACCCCTCCACTTT. Protein: CASSFTGGGSPLHF.